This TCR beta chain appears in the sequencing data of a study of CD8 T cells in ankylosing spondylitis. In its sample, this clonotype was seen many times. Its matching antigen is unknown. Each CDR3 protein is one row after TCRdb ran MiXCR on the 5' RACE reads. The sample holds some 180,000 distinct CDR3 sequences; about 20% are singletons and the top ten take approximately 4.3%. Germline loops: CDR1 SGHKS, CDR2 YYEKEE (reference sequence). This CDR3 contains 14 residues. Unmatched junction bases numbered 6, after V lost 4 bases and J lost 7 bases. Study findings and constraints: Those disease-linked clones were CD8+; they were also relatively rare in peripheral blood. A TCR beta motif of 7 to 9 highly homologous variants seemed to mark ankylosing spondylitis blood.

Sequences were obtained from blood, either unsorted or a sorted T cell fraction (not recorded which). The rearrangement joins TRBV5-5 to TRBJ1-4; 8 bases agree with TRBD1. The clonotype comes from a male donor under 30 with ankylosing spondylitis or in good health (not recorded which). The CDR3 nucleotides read TGTGCCAGCAGCCTCTGGGGGACAGGTGAAAAACTGTTTTTT. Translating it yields CASSLWGTGEKLFF.